The 20 T cell receptor beta chains below all came from one sample that was sequenced in a study of vaccination effects on CD4 cells after COVID-19. Antigens of these TCRs are unknown. Repertoires were generated with immunoSEQ multiplex PCR, while TCRdb's copy carries only in-frame clones and drops some. Of over 55,000 clones in the sample, roughly 76% were seen once. Before any sequencing was done, the ViraFEST assay used viral peptide pools to expand antigen-specific CD4+ T cells. Upon completion of about ten days in culture, CD4+ T cells were isolated. Sequences were derived from CD4+ T cells from PBMCs cultured with HCoV-229E spike peptides, sampled before COVID-19 vaccination. These receptors all come from a human donor who received a COVID-19 vaccine.

The rearrangement joins TRBV27 to TRBJ2-2; 8 bases agree with TRBD1. CDR1 is MNHEY and CDR2 is SMNVEV in the germline V gene (reference sequence). The CDR3 runs 14 residues. J was trimmed by 2 bases and V by 10 bases; bases with no gene match: 6. CDR3 residues: CATKDRANTGELFF. CDR3 nucleotide sequence: TGTGCCACTAAGGACAGGGCTAACACCGGGGAGCTGTTTTTT.

This rearrangement joins TRBV5-8 to TRBJ2-3, with 10 bases identical to TRBD2. Trimming removed 7 bases from V and 0 bases from J; junction bases left unmatched: 17. Germline CDR1 SGHTS, CDR2 YDEGEE. The CDR3 length is 19 residues. The CDR3 region is CASPRAPAGGPPSTDTQYF. The CDR3 DNA reads as TGTGCCAGCCCCAGGGCCCCAGCGGGGGGGCCTCCGAGCACAGATACGCAGTATTTT.

This rearrangement joins TRBV9 to TRBJ2-5; 7 bases align to TRBD1. After removal of 3 bases from V and 2 bases from J, the junction contained 10 bases not matched to a gene. Germline CDR1 reads SGDLS; CDR2 reads YYNGEE. This CDR3 has 16 residues. The CDR3 spells CASSGRDRGPQETQYF. Written as DNA, the CDR3 is TGTGCCAGCAGCGGCCGGGACAGAGGACCGCAAGAGACCCAGTACTTC.

The chain couples TRBV24-1 to TRBJ2-3; 9 nucleotides agree with TRBD1. There are 15 residues in the CDR3. V shed 7 bases and J 0 bases; nucleotides not matched to a gene: 4. The germline V gene encodes CDR1 KGHDR and CDR2 SFDVKD. The CDR3 reads CATSLGQGSTDTQYF. The CDR3 region has the DNA TGTGCCACCAGCCTAGGACAGGGGAGCACAGATACGCAGTATTTT.

The V and J genes are TRBV9 and TRBJ1-1; D unclear. CDR1 SGDLS and CDR2 YYNGEE come from the germline V gene. The ends were cut back, 1 base at V and 0 bases at J, with 10 bases in the middle. The CDR3 is 15 residues long. CDR3 coding DNA: TGTGCCAGCAGCGTATCATTAGTGATGAACACTGAAGCTTTCTTT. It codes for CASSVSLVMNTEAFF.

The V and J genes are TRBV5-6 and TRBJ2-4, with D unresolved. Germline CDR1 SGHDT, CDR2 YYEEEE. V shed 4 bases and J shed 1 base, with 9 bases lying between them. The CDR3 totals 14 residues. The CDR3: CASSPGRAKNIQYF. The DNA of the CDR3 is TGTGCCAGCAGCCCGGGCCGCGCCAAAAACATTCAGTACTTC.

The chain employs TRBV5-6 and TRBJ2-7, with TRBD1 identical over 7 bases. This CDR3 is 15 amino acids long. The V segment lost 2 bases and the J segment 2 bases; nucleotides outside the gene matches: 7. Germline V CDR1 and CDR2: SGHDT, YYEEEE. The CDR3 reads CASSLKTGYPYEQYV. In nucleotides, the CDR3 is TGTGCCAGCAGCTTAAAGACAGGGTACCCCTACGAGCAGTACGTC.

The chain couples TRBV5-1 to TRBJ2-2, with D tentatively TRBD1 or TRBD2 (5 bases each). Deletions cut 4 bases from V and 0 bases from J, with 10 bases between. Germline V gene lookup returns CDR1 SGHRS and CDR2 YFSETQ. This CDR3 has 15 residues. In DNA, the CDR3 is TGCGCCAGCAGCACCGGGACGGCGAACACCGGGGAGCTGTTTTTT. This encodes CASSTGTANTGELFF.

CDR3 coding DNA: TGTGCTAGTGGTTCGAGGGGAGGGACAGCGGTGGGAACGCAGTATTTT. This codes for CASGSRGGTAVGTQYF. The rearrangement joins TRBV12-5 to TRBJ2-3, with D perhaps matching TRBD1 or TRBD2 (7 bases each). The ends were cut back, 4 bases at V and 9 bases at J, with 23 bases in the middle. Looked up from germline, CDR1 is LGHNT and CDR2 is FRNRAP. The CDR3 is made up of 16 amino acids. The entire variable domain, with the rest obtained from reference TRBV12-5 and TRBJ2-3, is as follows: DARVTQTPRHKVTEMGQEVTMRCQPILGHNTVFWYRQTMMQGLELLAYFRNRAPLDDSGMPKDRFSAEMPDATLATLKIQPSEPRDSAVYFCASGSRGGTAVGTQYFGPGTRLTVL.

The V call is TRBV6-4, the J call TRBJ2-3; 8 bases are shared with TRBD1. The ends lost 3 bases at V and 3 bases at J; junction bases unmatched: 8. CDR1 and CDR2 (germline): MRHNA, SNTAGT. This CDR3 spans 16 amino acids. This CDR3 is CASSEGTGLSTDTQYF. In DNA, the CDR3 is TGTGCCAGCAGTGAGGGGACAGGCCTATCGACAGATACGCAGTATTTT.

The chain couples TRBV10-3 to TRBJ2-3, with D tentatively TRBD1 or TRBD2 (5 bases each). V dropped 4 bases and J dropped 4 bases, with 9 bases sitting between them. Germline V gene data show CDR1 as ENHRY and CDR2 as SYGVKD. The CDR3 is made up of 13 amino acids. The CDR3 sequence is CAISAGTADTQYF. In nucleotides, the CDR3 is TGTGCCATCAGTGCCGGGACCGCAGATACGCAGTATTTT.

The rearrangement joins TRBV10-1 to TRBJ1-2, with 7 bases aligning to TRBD1. V dropped 5 bases and J dropped 2; count of bases not matched to a gene: 2. CDR1 and CDR2 from the germline V gene are WNHNN and SYGVQD (reference sequence). The CDR3 runs to 13 residues. The CDR3 protein is CASSKQGNYGYTF. CDR3 coding DNA: TGCGCCAGCAGTAAACAGGGGAACTATGGCTACACCTTC.

This chain uses TRBV18 with TRBJ2-7; D might be TRBD1 (5 bases). Trimming stripped 3 bases from V and 3 bases from J, with 9 bases between. The CDR3 has 13 amino acids. From germline, CDR1 is KGHSH and CDR2 LQKENI. The CDR3 bases are TGTGCCAGCTCACCGCAGGGCGGCTACGAGCAGTACGTC. This translates into CASSPQGGYEQYV.

This chain links TRBV6-5 with TRBJ2-3, with D possibly TRBD2 on 6 matching bases. Germline CDR1 reads MNHEY; CDR2 reads SVGAGI. This CDR3 comprises 14 residues. Deletions cut 8 bases from V and 5 bases from J, with 17 bases between. The CDR3 DNA reads as TGTGCCAGCGGGGGGTGGCTGCCCCGAGATACGCAGTATTTT. As protein: CASGGWLPRDTQYF.

The gene calls are TRBV6-5 and TRBJ1-1; D gene ambiguous. The germline CDR1 and CDR2 sequences are MNHEY and SVGAGI. V lost 2 bases to trimming and J lost 0 bases, with 13 bases between them. This CDR3 has 16 residues. The CDR3 nucleotides are TGTGCCAGCAGTTACAGTAGGGTTATCATGAACACTGAAGCTTTCTTT. Residues: CASSYSRVIMNTEAFF.

The CDR3: CASSKDRGQRNSPLHF. The CDR3, as DNA: TGTGCCAGCAGCAAAGACAGGGGGCAAAGAAATTCACCCCTCCACTTT. The chain combines TRBV5-6 with TRBJ1-6; 10 bases line up with TRBD1. The ends lost 4 bases at V and 7 bases at J; junction bases unmatched: 8. Looked up from germline, CDR1 is SGHDT and CDR2 is YYEEEE. This CDR3 spans 16 amino acids.

This clone was recorded only once. The V call is TRBV5-5, the J call TRBJ2-5; TRBD2 matches at 10 bases. The germline V gene has CDR1 SGHKS and CDR2 YYEKEE (reference sequence). This CDR3 is 16 amino acids long. The V segment lost 4 bases and the J segment 4 bases; nucleotides outside the gene matches: 10. CDR3: CASSLPLAGGVETQYF. CDR3 sequence (DNA): TGTGCCAGCAGCCTTCCTTTAGCGGGGGGAGTAGAGACCCAGTACTTC.

V is TRBV7-9 and J is TRBJ1-5; D may be TRBD1 (5 bases). There are 18 residues in the CDR3. CDR1 and CDR2 (germline): SEHNR, FQNEAQ (reference sequence). With 1 base removed from V and 0 bases from J, the gap between germline ends came to 16 bases. The chain's CDR3 is CASSLEMVVTDSNQPQHF. The CDR3, as DNA: TGTGCCAGCAGCTTAGAGATGGTGGTGACAGATAGCAATCAGCCCCAGCATTTT.

This clone was observed a single time. The genes are TRBV12-5 and TRBJ2-3, with D tentatively TRBD1 or TRBD2 (5 bases each). Trimming stripped 2 bases from V and 2 bases from J, with 8 bases between. Germline CDR1 is LGHNT and CDR2 is FRNRAP. There are 14 residues in the CDR3. The DNA for the CDR3 is TGTGCTAGTGGTTTGTGGGGACCCACAGATACGCAGTATTTT. Residues: CASGLWGPTDTQYF.

The chain has TRBV19 and TRBJ1-5; unclear D gene. Deletions cut 2 bases from V and 7 bases from J, with 12 bases between. Germline V gene data show CDR1 as LNHDA and CDR2 as SQIVND (reference sequence). This CDR3 is built from 14 residues. CDR3 coding DNA: TGTGCCAGTAGTATAAGCGAGTTGGGGCAGCCCCAGCATTTT. As protein: CASSISELGQPQHF.